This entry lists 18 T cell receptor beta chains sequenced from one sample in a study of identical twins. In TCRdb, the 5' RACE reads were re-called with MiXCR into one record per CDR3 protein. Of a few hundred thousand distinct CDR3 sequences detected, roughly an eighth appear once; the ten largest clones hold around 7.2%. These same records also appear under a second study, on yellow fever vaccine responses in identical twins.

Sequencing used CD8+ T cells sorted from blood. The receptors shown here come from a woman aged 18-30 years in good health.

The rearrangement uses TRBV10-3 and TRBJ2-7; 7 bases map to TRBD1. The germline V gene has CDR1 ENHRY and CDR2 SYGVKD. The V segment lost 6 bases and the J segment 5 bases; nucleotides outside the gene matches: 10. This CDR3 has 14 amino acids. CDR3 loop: CAISSDREIHEQYF. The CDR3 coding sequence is TGTGCCATCAGCTCCGACAGGGAGATCCACGAGCAGTACTTC.

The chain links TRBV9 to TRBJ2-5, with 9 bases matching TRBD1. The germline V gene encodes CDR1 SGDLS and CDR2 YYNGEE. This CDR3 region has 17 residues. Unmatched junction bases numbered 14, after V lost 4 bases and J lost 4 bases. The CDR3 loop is CASSPLAGQGRGETQYF. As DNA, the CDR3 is TGTGCCAGCAGCCCGCTCGCCGGACAGGGGAGGGGAGAGACCCAGTACTTC.

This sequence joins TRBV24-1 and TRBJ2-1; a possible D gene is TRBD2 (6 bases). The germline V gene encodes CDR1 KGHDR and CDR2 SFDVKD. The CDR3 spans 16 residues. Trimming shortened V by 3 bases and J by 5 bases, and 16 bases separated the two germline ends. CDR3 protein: CATSDLRRAEDNEQFF. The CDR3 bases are TGTGCCACCAGTGATCTAAGGAGGGCCGAAGACAATGAGCAGTTCTTC.

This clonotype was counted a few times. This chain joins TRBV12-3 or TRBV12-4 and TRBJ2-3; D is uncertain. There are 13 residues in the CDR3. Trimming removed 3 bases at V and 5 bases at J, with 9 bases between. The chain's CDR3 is CASSLTTRDTQYF. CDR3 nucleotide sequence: TGTGCCAGCAGTTTGACCACACGAGATACGCAGTATTTT.

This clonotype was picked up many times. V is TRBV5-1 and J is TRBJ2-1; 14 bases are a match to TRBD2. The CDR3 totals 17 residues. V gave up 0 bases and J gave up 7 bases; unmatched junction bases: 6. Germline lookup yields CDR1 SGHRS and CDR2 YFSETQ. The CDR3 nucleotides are TGCGCCAGCAGCTTGGCCGGGACTAGCGGGAGAACGAATGAGCAGTTCTTC. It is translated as CASSLAGTSGRTNEQFF.

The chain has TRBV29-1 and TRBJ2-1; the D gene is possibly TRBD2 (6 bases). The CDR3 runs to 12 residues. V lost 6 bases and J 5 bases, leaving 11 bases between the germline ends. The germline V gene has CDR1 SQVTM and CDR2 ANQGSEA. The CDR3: CSVIGRHNEQFF. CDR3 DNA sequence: TGCAGCGTGATAGGGAGGCACAATGAGCAGTTCTTC.

CDR3 bases: TGCAGTGCCACACTAGCGTACTCCTACGAGCAGTACTTC. Encoded protein: CSATLAYSYEQYF. This sequence joins TRBV20-1 and TRBJ2-7, with 7 bases lining up with TRBD2. The germline V gene encodes CDR1 DFQATT and CDR2 SNEGSKA (reference sequence). This CDR3 comprises 13 residues. V lost 6 bases and J lost 0; bases outside the gene matches: 5.

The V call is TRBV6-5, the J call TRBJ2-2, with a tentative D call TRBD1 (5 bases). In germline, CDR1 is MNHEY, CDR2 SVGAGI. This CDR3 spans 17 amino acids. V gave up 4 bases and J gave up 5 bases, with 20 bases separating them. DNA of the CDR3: TGTGCCAGCAGTTTATCAGGGAATGATTTGAGAACCGGGGAGCTGTTTTTT. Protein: CASSLSGNDLRTGELFF.

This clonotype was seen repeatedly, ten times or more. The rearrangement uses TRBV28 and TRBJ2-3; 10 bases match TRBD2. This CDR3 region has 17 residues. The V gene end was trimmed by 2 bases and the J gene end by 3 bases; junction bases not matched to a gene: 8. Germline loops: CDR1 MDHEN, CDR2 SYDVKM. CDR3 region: CASSLILAGTETDTQYF. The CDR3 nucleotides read TGTGCCAGCAGTTTAATACTAGCGGGGACCGAAACAGATACGCAGTATTTT.

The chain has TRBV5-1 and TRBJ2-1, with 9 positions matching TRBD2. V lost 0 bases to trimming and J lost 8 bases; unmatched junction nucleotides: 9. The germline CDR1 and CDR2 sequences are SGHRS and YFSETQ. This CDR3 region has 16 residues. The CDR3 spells CASSLVGSGSWHEQFF. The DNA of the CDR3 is TGCGCCAGCAGCTTGGTGGGTAGCGGGAGTTGGCATGAGCAGTTCTTC. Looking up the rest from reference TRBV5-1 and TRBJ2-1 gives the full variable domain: KAGVTQTPRYLIKTRGQQVTLSCSPISGHRSVSWYQQTPGQGLQFLFEYFSETQRNKGNFPGRFSGRQFSNSRSEMNVSTLELGDSALYLCASSLVGSGSWHEQFFGPGTRLTVL.

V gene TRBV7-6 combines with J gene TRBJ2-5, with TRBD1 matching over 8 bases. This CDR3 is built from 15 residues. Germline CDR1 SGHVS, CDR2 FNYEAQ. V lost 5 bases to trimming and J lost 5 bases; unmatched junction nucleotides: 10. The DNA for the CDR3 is TGTGCCAGCAGCACACGACAGGGGTTCAGGGAGACCCAGTACTTC. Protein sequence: CASSTRQGFRETQYF.

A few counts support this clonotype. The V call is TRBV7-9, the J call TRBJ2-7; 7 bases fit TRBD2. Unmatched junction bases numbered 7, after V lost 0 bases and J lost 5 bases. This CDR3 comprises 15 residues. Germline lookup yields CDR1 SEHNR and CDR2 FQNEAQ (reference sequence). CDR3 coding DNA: TGTGCCAGCAGCTTAGCGCGCGGGAGTTTCAACGAGCAGTACTTC. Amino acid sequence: CASSLARGSFNEQYF.

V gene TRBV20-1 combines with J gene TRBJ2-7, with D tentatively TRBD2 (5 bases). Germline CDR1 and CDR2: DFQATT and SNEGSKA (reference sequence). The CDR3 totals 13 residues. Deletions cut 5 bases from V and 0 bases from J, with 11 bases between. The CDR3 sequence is CSALAEGSYEQYV. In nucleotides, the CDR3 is TGCAGTGCTCTAGCAGAAGGCTCCTACGAGCAGTACGTC.

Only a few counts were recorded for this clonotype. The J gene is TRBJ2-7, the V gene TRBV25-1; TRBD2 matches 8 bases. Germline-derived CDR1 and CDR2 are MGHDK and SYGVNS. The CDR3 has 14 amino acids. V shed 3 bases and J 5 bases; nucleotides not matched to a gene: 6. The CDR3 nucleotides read TGTGCCAGCAGTGAGGGGCGGGAGGTCAACGAGCAGTACTTC. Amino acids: CASSEGREVNEQYF.

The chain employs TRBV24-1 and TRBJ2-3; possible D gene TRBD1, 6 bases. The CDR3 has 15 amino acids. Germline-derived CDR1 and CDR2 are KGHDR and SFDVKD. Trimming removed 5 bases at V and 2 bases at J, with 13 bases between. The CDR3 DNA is TGTGCCACCAGTGCCCGGACAGATTTCACAGATACGCAGTATTTT. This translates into CATSARTDFTDTQYF.

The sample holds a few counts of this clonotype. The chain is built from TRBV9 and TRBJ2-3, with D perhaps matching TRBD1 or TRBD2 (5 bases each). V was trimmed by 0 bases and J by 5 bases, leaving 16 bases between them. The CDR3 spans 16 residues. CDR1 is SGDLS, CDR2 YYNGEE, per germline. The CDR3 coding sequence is TGTGCCAGCAGCGTAGGACAAAGGGACCTCCAAGATACGCAGTATTTT. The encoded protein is CASSVGQRDLQDTQYF.

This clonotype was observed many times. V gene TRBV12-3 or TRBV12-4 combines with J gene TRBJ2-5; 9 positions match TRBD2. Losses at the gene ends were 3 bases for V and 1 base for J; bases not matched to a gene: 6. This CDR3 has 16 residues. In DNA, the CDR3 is TGTGCCAGCAGTTTCTGGGCTAGCGGGACCCAAGAGACCCAGTACTTC. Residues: CASSFWASGTQETQYF.

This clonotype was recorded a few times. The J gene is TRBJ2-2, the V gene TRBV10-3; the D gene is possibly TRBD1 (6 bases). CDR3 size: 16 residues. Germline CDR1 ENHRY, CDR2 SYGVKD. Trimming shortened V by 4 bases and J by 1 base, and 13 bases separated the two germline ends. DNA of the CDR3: TGTGCCATCAGTGGTACCGGGACACAGAACACCGGGGAGCTGTTTTTT. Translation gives CAISGTGTQNTGELFF.